The 25 T cell receptor beta chains below come from one sample, sequenced in a study of blood T cell repertoires in COVID-19 (dated by TCRdb to 2018 to 2021). The protocol used for the library was the immunoSEQ multiplex PCR assay. The immuneACCESS repertoire file appears here via TCRdb, limited to in-frame rearrangements. These files lack a portion of the clones; in checked studies, under half of the deficit traces to unresolved V genes, and the cause of the others is not known. In this sample the table shows about 230,000 clones, 83% of which occur a single time. The top ten clonotypes cover roughly 1.2% of the sample. Specimen: peripheral blood. These receptors originate from a woman between 25 and 40 years old with COVID-19, enrolled during active disease.

The chain couples TRBV18 to TRBJ2-2, with TRBD2 as a possible D gene (6 bases). The CDR3 runs 21 residues. CDR1 KGHSH and CDR2 LQKENI come from the germline V gene. Trimming took 0 bases from V and 5 from J, leaving 28 bases between them. DNA of the CDR3: TGTGCCAGCTCACCACCGGTCGGTCCTCAGGCGTGGGCCGGAGGGACCGGGGAGCTGTTTTTT. Encoded protein: CASSPPVGPQAWAGGTGELFF.

In DNA form, the CDR3 reads TGTGCCAGTAGTATGTTCGTCCAGGGTCCTGGGGCCAACGTCCTGACTTTC. Protein: CASSMFVQGPGANVLTF. This chain connects TRBV19 to TRBJ2-6; D perhaps matches TRBD1 (5 bases). V gave up 3 bases and J gave up 2 bases, with 14 bases separating them. Germline lookup yields CDR1 LNHDA and CDR2 SQIVND (reference sequence). The length of the CDR3 is 17 residues.

This clone was observed once. V and J are TRBV4-2 and TRBJ2-2, with D tentatively TRBD1 (5 bases). This CDR3 spans 15 amino acids. CDR1 is LGHNA, CDR2 YNFKEQ, per germline. The V gene lost 0 bases and the J gene lost 10 bases, with 15 bases spanning the gap. In DNA, the CDR3 is TGTGCCAGCAGCCAAGACGCGGCAGGGAATGTGGAGCTGTTTTTT. Residues: CASSQDAAGNVELFF.

The rearrangement uses TRBV19 and TRBJ2-5, with 11 positions matching TRBD2. The ends lost 5 bases at V and 4 bases at J; junction bases unmatched: 6. Per the germline V gene, CDR1 is LNHDA and CDR2 is SQIVND (reference sequence). The CDR3 runs 15 residues. CDR3 DNA: TGTGCCAGTAGTGTGACTAGCGGGATACTAGAGACCCAGTACTTC. It is translated as CASSVTSGILETQYF. Full variable domain (rest looked up from reference TRBV19 and TRBJ2-5): DGGITQSPKYLFRKEGQNVTLSCEQNLNHDAMYWYRQDPGQGLRLIYYSQIVNDFQKGDIAEGYSVSREKKESFPLTVTSAQKNPTAFYLCASSVTSGILETQYFGPGTRLLVL.

J is TRBJ2-7 and V is TRBV7-9, with a weak D call TRBD1 (6 bases). This CDR3 contains 12 residues. Trimming took off 4 bases at V and 6 bases at J, with 10 bases between the two ends. Germline V gene data show CDR1 as SEHNR and CDR2 as FQNEAQ (reference sequence). CDR3 nucleotide sequence: TGTGCCAGCAGCTCAACAGGGACCGAGCAGTACTTC. Residues: CASSSTGTEQYF.

CDR3: CASSGGGSYEQYF. In nucleotides, the CDR3 is TGTGCCAGCTCCGGGGGAGGGAGCTACGAGCAGTACTTC. The chain recombines TRBV7-9 with TRBJ2-7, with TRBD2 identical over 7 bases. V was pared by 8 bases and J by 3 bases, with 7 bases of the junction left unmatched. This CDR3 contains 13 residues. In germline, CDR1 is SEHNR, CDR2 FQNEAQ (reference sequence).

The rearrangement uses TRBV9 and TRBJ2-1; 8 nucleotides align to TRBD1. In germline, CDR1 is SGDLS, CDR2 YYNGEE. This CDR3 has 16 amino acids. V was clipped by 4 bases and J by 2 bases; unmatched bases: 8. The DNA of the CDR3 is TGTGCCAGCAGCCCACAGACAGGGGAGGCCTACAATGAGCAGTTCTTC. Its protein is CASSPQTGEAYNEQFF.

This clone was seen a few times. V usage is TRBV29-1 and J usage is TRBJ1-1, with 7 bases identical to TRBD1. Germline lookup yields CDR1 SQVTM and CDR2 ANQGSEA. The CDR3 sequence is 14 residues long. The ends lost 4 bases at V and 2 bases at J; junction bases unmatched: 7. CDR3 residues: CSVGAQGLNTEAFF. CDR3 bases: TGCAGCGTTGGGGCACAGGGGCTTAACACTGAAGCTTTCTTT.

J is TRBJ1-1 and V is TRBV9, with D possibly matching TRBD1 (5 bases). The germline CDR1 and CDR2 sequences are SGDLS and YYNGEE. Trimming cost V 4 bases and J 1 base, with 14 bases left between them. This CDR3 has 15 amino acids. CDR3 DNA sequence: TGTGCCAGCAGCACGAAGACAGATGGGAACACTGAAGCTTTCTTT. It translates to CASSTKTDGNTEAFF.

CDR3 sequence: CASSLSGEGANVLTF. The CDR3 region has the DNA TGTGCCAGCAGCTTGTCAGGGGAGGGGGCCAACGTCCTGACTTTC. The chain couples TRBV5-5 to TRBJ2-6, with a possible D match to TRBD1 (6 bases). Germline values: CDR1 SGHKS, CDR2 YYEKEE (reference sequence). The CDR3 is made up of 15 amino acids. With 1 base removed from V and 4 bases from J, the gap between germline ends came to 9 bases.

The gene calls are TRBV19 and TRBJ2-2; 7 bases are shared with TRBD1. J gave up 6 bases and V 3 bases, and 7 bases lay outside the gene matches. The CDR3 totals 15 residues. Per germline, CDR1 LNHDA and CDR2 SQIVND (reference sequence). CDR3 DNA sequence: TGTGCCAGTAGTATTGGGGCAGGGGGACCCGGGGAGCTGTTTTTT. As protein: CASSIGAGGPGELFF.

The chain recombines TRBV2 with TRBJ1-5; no definite D call. V dropped 1 base and J dropped 3 bases, with 7 bases sitting between them. This CDR3 spans 14 amino acids. Germline V gene sequence: CDR1 SNHLY, CDR2 FYNNEI. For the CDR3, the DNA is TGTGCCAGCAGTGAAGGAGGCATCAATCAGCCCCAGCATTTT. It encodes CASSEGGINQPQHF.

The gene calls are TRBV6-1 and TRBJ2-5, with D perhaps matching TRBD2 (5 bases). The germline V and J ends were trimmed by 2 bases and 5 bases, with 15 bases remaining between them. The CDR3 spans 15 residues. Germline loops: CDR1 MNHNS, CDR2 SASEGT. The CDR3 is CASSEFRDSAETQYF. The CDR3 nucleotides read TGTGCCAGCAGTGAATTTAGGGATAGCGCGGAGACCCAGTACTTC.

The rearrangement uses TRBV4-2 and TRBJ2-7; 8 bases line up with TRBD2. Per germline, CDR1 LGHNA and CDR2 YNFKEQ. The CDR3 length is 18 residues. The J segment lost 2 bases and the V segment lost 4 bases, leaving 16 bases of the junction unmatched. The CDR3 DNA reads TGTGCCAGCAGCCTCATAACCCCGGGAAGCGGGAGCCCCTACGAGCAGTACTTC. Translation: CASSLITPGSGSPYEQYF.

The CDR3 region has the DNA TGTGCCAGCAGTTACACGGGGAATAATTCACCCCTCCACTTT. Translated, it gives CASSYTGNNSPLHF. V usage is TRBV6-5 and J usage is TRBJ1-6; the D is unclear. The CDR3 is 14 residues long. Germline CDR1 reads MNHEY; CDR2 reads SVGAGI. With 2 bases removed from V and 5 bases from J, the gap between germline ends came to 7 bases.

The chain carries TRBV4-3 and TRBJ2-3, with TRBD2 identical over 9 bases. V shed 1 base and J 4 bases; nucleotides not matched to a gene: 18. Germline V gene lookup returns CDR1 LGHNA and CDR2 YSLEER. The CDR3 sequence is 20 residues long. As DNA, the CDR3 is TGCGCCAGCAGCCAAGTTAAGAGGTTAGCGGGGGACAGACCCCCAGATACGCAGTATTTT. Encoded protein: CASSQVKRLAGDRPPDTQYF.

This rearrangement joins TRBV7-2 to TRBJ2-7; tentatively, D is TRBD1 (5 bases). Germline CDR1 reads SGHTA; CDR2 reads FQGNSA. Trimming removed 5 bases at V and 3 bases at J, with 11 bases between. CDR3 size: 13 residues. In DNA, the CDR3 is TGTGCCAGCAGCCCTGGGGCTTTCTACGAGCAGTACTTC. Protein: CASSPGAFYEQYF.

This clone was observed a single time. This chain joins TRBV11-2 and TRBJ1-1, with TRBD1 as a possible D gene (5 bases). The germline V and J ends were trimmed by 1 base and 5 bases, with 11 bases remaining between them. The CDR3 has 14 amino acids. Germline V lookup: CDR1 SGHAT, CDR2 FQNNGV. Here the CDR3 reads CASSLGDGGTEAFF. The CDR3 region has the DNA TGTGCCAGCAGCTTAGGGGACGGGGGGACTGAAGCTTTCTTT.

This rearrangement joins TRBV7-8 to TRBJ2-3, with 8 nucleotides matching TRBD1. Looked up from germline, CDR1 is SGHVS and CDR2 is FQNEAQ. The trim removed 5 bases at V and 0 bases at J, leaving 7 bases unmatched. CDR3 length: 16 residues. CDR3: CASSPRTGTSTDTQYF. In DNA, the CDR3 is TGTGCCAGCAGCCCTCGGACAGGGACTAGCACAGATACGCAGTATTTT.

Details on this clone: One end of the junction varies from germline; a read error may be responsible. The rearrangement uses TRBV4-3 and TRBJ2-1; D call uncertain. The CDR3 runs 12 residues. The V gene's germline CDR1 is LGHNA and CDR2 YSLEER. CDR3 in DNA: TGCGCCAGCAGCCAAGATGTGGCACCCCCGATCTTC. It translates to CASSQDVAPPIF.

This chain uses TRBV5-1 with TRBJ2-5; 12 bases align to TRBD1. The CDR3 spans 18 residues. The V gene end was trimmed by 0 bases and the J gene end by 4 bases; junction bases not matched to a gene: 10. Germline V gives CDR1 SGHRS, CDR2 YFSETQ. The CDR3 DNA follows: TGCGCCAGCAGCTTGGGGCCGCTTGGGACAGGGGGCTCAGAGACCCAGTACTTC. Translating gives CASSLGPLGTGGSETQYF.

The CDR3 region is CATPRTSGRAQNTGELFF. The CDR3 region has the DNA TGTGCCACCCCAAGGACTAGCGGGAGGGCCCAAAACACCGGGGAGCTGTTTTTT. The chain joins TRBV19 to TRBJ2-2; 15 bases line up with TRBD2. From germline, CDR1 is LNHDA and CDR2 SQIVND (reference sequence). V was clipped by 10 bases and J by 2 bases; unmatched bases: 11. This CDR3 spans 18 amino acids.

The chain is built from TRBV5-4 and TRBJ2-7; 10 nucleotides align to TRBD1. The CDR3 spans 14 residues. Losses at the gene ends were 5 bases for V and 5 bases for J; bases not matched to a gene: 7. From germline, CDR1 is SGHNT and CDR2 YYREEE (reference sequence). The CDR3 nucleotides read TGTGCCAGCAGTGGCCGGGACAGGGGCCACGAGCAGTACTTC. Its translation is CASSGRDRGHEQYF.

This sequence joins TRBV4-3 and TRBJ1-1; 7 bases are a match to TRBD1. Germline CDR1 and CDR2: LGHNA and YSLEER. With V trimmed by 4 bases and J by 6 bases, 8 bases remained unmatched. The CDR3 is 14 residues long. CDR3 sequence reads: CASSPDREAPEAFF. CDR3 in DNA: TGCGCCAGCAGCCCCGACAGGGAGGCCCCTGAAGCTTTCTTT.

The V gene is TRBV6-5, the J gene TRBJ1-1; D remains unclear. Germline values: CDR1 MNHEY, CDR2 SVGAGI. The CDR3 spans 13 residues. Trimming took off 3 bases at V and 0 bases at J, with 5 bases between the two ends. CDR3 sequence reads: CASSYSVNTEAFF. The CDR3 DNA follows: TGTGCCAGCAGTTATTCGGTGAACACTGAAGCTTTCTTT.